This TCR beta chain is drawn from a study of human T cells and chemical hapten exposure. Whole-study findings and limits: High-frequency TCRs, those above 1 in 1000, stayed the same after DPC sensitization.

This clonotype showed up many times. Its antigen is not known. The time point was: healthy volunteer bleed at 2 weeks. The study extracted total RNA from unfractionated whole blood. The germline V gene encodes CDR1 PRHDT and CDR2 FYEKMQ (reference sequence). CDR3 length: 18 residues. The V end was cut by 4 bases, the J end by 6 bases, with 26 bases between. The study used a library that attached unique molecular identifiers to individual cDNA molecules. TCRdb re-analysed the RACE reads in MiXCR, keeping a single row per CDR3 protein. The repertoire holds around 130,000 distinct CDR3 sequences, with approximately 8.3% as singletons.

The receptor comes from a male donor in good health. Some clones in this sample may be carry-over from other donors' samples. The chain joins TRBV13 to TRBJ2-3; tentative D call: TRBD2 (6 bases). The sequenced material came from whole blood. CDR3 DNA sequence: TGTGCCAGCAGCTCCATAGGGTTAGCGGCCGTAAGTTCGGATACGCAGTATTTT. Translating gives CASSSIGLAAVSSDTQYF.